A selection of T cell receptor beta chains follows, all from one sample in a study of blood T cell repertoires in COVID-19. Data came from immunoSEQ multiplex PCR; TCRdb stores just in-frame clones and leaves some out. Of 180,000 or so clones in the sample, 75% to 80% were seen once. Sequencing was carried out using peripheral blood. The receptors come from a woman between 45 and 60 years old with active or convalescent COVID-19. The conserved cysteine and the conserved F or W are not part of the CDR3 here. D genes are given only for firm matches.

v_gene: TRBV5-1; len: 12; d_gene: .; j_gene: TRBJ1-1; CDR3aa: ASSWGDGNTEAF
v_gene: TRBV7-8; len: 12; d_gene: .; j_gene: TRBJ1-6; CDR3aa: ASSLSLSNSPLH
v_gene: TRBV29-1; len: 8; d_gene: .; j_gene: TRBJ2-1; CDR3aa: SVLGTLQF
v_gene: TRBV7-3; len: 13; d_gene: TRBD2; j_gene: TRBJ2-1; CDR3aa: ASSSTSGAYNEQF
v_gene: TRBV27; len: 13; d_gene: TRBD2; j_gene: TRBJ2-2; CDR3aa: ASSWTSRNTGELF
v_gene: TRBV27; len: 11; d_gene: .; j_gene: TRBJ2-1; CDR3aa: ASTFGRHNEQF
v_gene: TRBV5-1; len: 18; d_gene: TRBD2; j_gene: TRBJ2-7; CDR3aa: ASSWIGPGLAGFDAYEQY
v_gene: TRBV21-1; len: 16; d_gene: .; j_gene: TRBJ2-6; CDR3aa: ASSHSTGARSGANVLT
v_gene: TRBV11-2; len: 14; d_gene: .; j_gene: TRBJ2-7; CDR3aa: ASSLGFQGPLKEQY
v_gene: TRBV12-5; len: 12; d_gene: TRBD1; j_gene: TRBJ1-2; CDR3aa: ASGFRGVDYGYT
v_gene: TRBV6-6; len: 12; d_gene: TRBD1; j_gene: TRBJ2-1; CDR3aa: ASSYGQGGNEQF
v_gene: TRBV6-5; len: 14; d_gene: TRBD2; j_gene: TRBJ2-3; CDR3aa: ASSYGSGGSTDTQY
v_gene: TRBV5-5; len: 14; d_gene: TRBD1; j_gene: TRBJ1-3; CDR3aa: ASSLLGQPNRNTIY
v_gene: TRBV11-3; len: 13; d_gene: TRBD2; j_gene: TRBJ2-1; CDR3aa: ASSLHSGSGNEQF
v_gene: TRBV7-2; len: 13; d_gene: .; j_gene: TRBJ2-7; CDR3aa: ASSFYGQGAYEQY
v_gene: TRBV4-2; len: 11; d_gene: .; j_gene: TRBJ1-1; CDR3aa: ASSQSSDTEAF
v_gene: TRBV19; len: 12; d_gene: .; j_gene: TRBJ1-1; CDR3aa: ASTHGHTRGEAF
v_gene: TRBV2; len: 12; d_gene: TRBD1; j_gene: TRBJ1-5; CDR3aa: ASSRDRGNQPQH
v_gene: TRBV7-9; len: 11; d_gene: TRBD1; j_gene: TRBJ1-2; CDR3aa: ASSLQGAKGYT
v_gene: TRBV5-1; len: 13; d_gene: .; j_gene: TRBJ1-4; CDR3aa: ASSLEGDLGEKLF
v_gene: TRBV10-3; len: 15; d_gene: TRBD1; j_gene: TRBJ2-6; CDR3aa: AISEASRGPGANVLT
v_gene: TRBV4-3; len: 18; d_gene: .; j_gene: TRBJ1-4; CDR3aa: ASSQDKGPRFGATNEKLF
v_gene: TRBV27; len: 12; d_gene: TRBD2; j_gene: TRBJ2-1; CDR3aa: ASQREGGYNEQF
v_gene: TRBV6-5; len: 13; d_gene: .; j_gene: TRBJ1-3; CDR3aa: ASSSGGDSGNTIY
v_gene: TRBV20-1; len: 11; d_gene: .; j_gene: TRBJ1-1; CDR3aa: SASTTRNTEAF
v_gene: TRBV15; len: 13; d_gene: .; j_gene: TRBJ1-4; CDR3aa: ATSRAYAANEKLF
v_gene: TRBV6-5; len: 11; d_gene: .; j_gene: TRBJ1-2; CDR3aa: ASSYDYGGGYT
v_gene: TRBV27; len: 11; d_gene: .; j_gene: TRBJ1-2; CDR3aa: ASSLARNYGYT
v_gene: TRBV5-1; len: 11; d_gene: .; j_gene: TRBJ1-5; CDR3aa: ASSLQGHQPQH
v_gene: TRBV4-2; len: 12; d_gene: .; j_gene: TRBJ1-1; CDR3aa: ASSQADMNTEAF
v_gene: TRBV14; len: 13; d_gene: .; j_gene: TRBJ2-5; CDR3aa: ASSQDLISAETQY
v_gene: TRBV10-3; len: 12; d_gene: TRBD1; j_gene: TRBJ2-1; CDR3aa: AISETGQGGEQF
v_gene: TRBV9; len: 12; d_gene: .; j_gene: TRBJ1-5; CDR3aa: ASSAQGSNQPQH
v_gene: TRBV29-1; len: 11; d_gene: TRBD1; j_gene: TRBJ1-1; CDR3aa: STSTGGGTEAF
v_gene: TRBV7-2; len: 12; d_gene: .; j_gene: TRBJ1-5; CDR3aa: ASTTYLGGQPQH
v_gene: TRBV25-1; len: 11; d_gene: TRBD1; j_gene: TRBJ1-1; CDR3aa: ASTRGRDTEAF
v_gene: TRBV5-1; len: 15; d_gene: .; j_gene: TRBJ1-6; CDR3aa: ASSRGGGSSYNSPLH
v_gene: TRBV6-4; len: 14; d_gene: TRBD2; j_gene: TRBJ2-7; CDR3aa: ASSKSAGINTYEQY
v_gene: TRBV30; len: 12; d_gene: TRBD2; j_gene: TRBJ2-2; CDR3aa: AWSGGAVTGELF
v_gene: TRBV10-3; len: 17; d_gene: TRBD2; j_gene: TRBJ2-1; CDR3aa: AISPLGTRGVRSYNEQF
v_gene: TRBV7-3; len: 12; d_gene: .; j_gene: TRBJ2-1; CDR3aa: ASSSYGAHNEQF
v_gene: TRBV7-8; len: 12; d_gene: .; j_gene: TRBJ1-6; CDR3aa: ASSLATGNSPLH
v_gene: TRBV7-2; len: 11; d_gene: .; j_gene: TRBJ2-3; CDR3aa: ASSFSGGDTQY
v_gene: TRBV5-1; len: 15; d_gene: TRBD2; j_gene: TRBJ2-1; CDR3aa: ASSQSSGPHSYNEQF
v_gene: TRBV5-4; len: 16; d_gene: TRBD2; j_gene: TRBJ2-3; CDR3aa: ASSLLRLAGGQEDTQY
v_gene: TRBV7-3; len: 11; d_gene: .; j_gene: TRBJ1-1; CDR3aa: ASSPRMNTEAF
v_gene: TRBV6-1; len: 14; d_gene: .; j_gene: TRBJ1-6; CDR3aa: ASSEENLRDNSPLH
v_gene: TRBV19; len: 15; d_gene: TRBD1; j_gene: TRBJ1-2; CDR3aa: ASNGHGTGKREYGYT
v_gene: TRBV30; len: 13; d_gene: TRBD2; j_gene: TRBJ2-1; CDR3aa: AWSAVSGVGYEQF
v_gene: TRBV6-5; len: 11; d_gene: TRBD1; j_gene: TRBJ1-5; CDR3aa: AIWTGGNQPQH
v_gene: TRBV6-1; len: 11; d_gene: .; j_gene: TRBJ2-7; CDR3aa: ASSEPGDYEQY
v_gene: TRBV3-1/TRBV3-2; len: 15; d_gene: .; j_gene: TRBJ1-6; CDR3aa: ASSQDMGHSFNSPLH
v_gene: TRBV5-1; len: 14; d_gene: .; j_gene: TRBJ1-1; CDR3aa: ASSWGSGTRNTEAF
v_gene: TRBV5-6; len: 15; d_gene: TRBD1; j_gene: TRBJ2-7; CDR3aa: ASSSPGQGASSYEQY
v_gene: TRBV3-1/TRBV3-2; len: 12; d_gene: TRBD1; j_gene: TRBJ1-5; CDR3aa: ASSRTGNNQPQH
v_gene: TRBV4-1; len: 13; d_gene: .; j_gene: TRBJ1-6; CDR3aa: ASSLEDGAGSPLH
v_gene: TRBV9; len: 12; d_gene: TRBD2; j_gene: TRBJ2-7; CDR3aa: ASRTTSGRDEQY
v_gene: TRBV30; len: 10; d_gene: TRBD1; j_gene: TRBJ1-4; CDR3aa: AWSVTGAELF
v_gene: TRBV6-2/TRBV6-3; len: 14; d_gene: .; j_gene: TRBJ1-2; CDR3aa: ASSYSTAGVNYGYT